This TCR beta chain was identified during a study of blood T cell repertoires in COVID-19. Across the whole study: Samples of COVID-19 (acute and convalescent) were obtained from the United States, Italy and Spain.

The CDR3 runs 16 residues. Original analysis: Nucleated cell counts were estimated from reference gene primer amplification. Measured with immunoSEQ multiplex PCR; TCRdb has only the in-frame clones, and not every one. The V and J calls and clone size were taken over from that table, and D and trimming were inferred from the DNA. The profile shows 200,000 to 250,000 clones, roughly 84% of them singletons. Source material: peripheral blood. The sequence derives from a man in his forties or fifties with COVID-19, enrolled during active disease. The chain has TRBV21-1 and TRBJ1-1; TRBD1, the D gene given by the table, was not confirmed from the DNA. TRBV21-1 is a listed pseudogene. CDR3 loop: CASSTPTAGKDTEAFF. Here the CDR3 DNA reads TGTGCCAGCAGCACCCCAACGGCAGGGAAAGACACTGAAGCTTTCTTT.